Each of the 3 T cell receptor beta chains below was sequenced from the same sample in a study of cytomegalovirus exposure and HLA in healthy donors. The PCR used 60 Vbeta and 13 Jbeta primers. The data were produced by immunoSEQ multiplex PCR, yet TCRdb's version contains in-frame clones alone and is incomplete. This table has some 200,000 clones, 79% appearing once. The sequenced material came from PBMCs. The origin of the receptors is a girl between 5 and 17 years old in good health and CMV-seropositive.

The chain uses TRBV5-1 and TRBJ2-1; TRBD1 matches at 8 bases. V dropped 4 bases and J dropped 4; count of bases not matched to a gene: 13. In germline, CDR1 is SGHRS, CDR2 YFSETQ. The CDR3 covers 17 residues. CDR3 sequence: CASSPLTGTGVYNEQFF. The CDR3 DNA follows: TGCGCCAGCAGCCCCCTAACCGGGACAGGAGTATACAATGAGCAGTTCTTC.

The chain recombines TRBV5-1 with TRBJ2-5; TRBD2 matches 14 bases. The germline CDR1 and CDR2 sequences are SGHRS and YFSETQ. CDR3 length: 16 amino acids. The V gene end was trimmed by 4 bases and the J gene end by 2 bases; junction bases not matched to a gene: 4. CDR3 in amino acids: CASSQGLAGGQETQYF. CDR3 bases: TGCGCCAGCAGCCAAGGACTAGCGGGGGGACAAGAGACCCAGTACTTC.

The sample holds a few counts of this clone. This chain connects TRBV15 to TRBJ2-3, with D perhaps matching TRBD1 (6 bases). The CDR3 is 15 amino acids. Germline-derived CDR1 and CDR2 are LNHNV and YYDKDF (reference sequence). Trimming took 3 bases from V and 2 from J, leaving 12 bases between them. CDR3: CATSRGDTNTDTQYF. As DNA, the CDR3 is TGTGCCACCAGCAGGGGGGACACCAACACAGATACGCAGTATTTT. The full variable domain, rest sourced from reference TRBV15 and TRBJ2-3, is DAMVIQNPRYQVTQFGKPVTLSCSQTLNHNVMYWYQQKSSQAPKLLFHYYDKDFNNEADTPDNFQSRRPNTSFCFLDIRSPGLGDTAMYLCATSRGDTNTDTQYFGPGTRLTVL.